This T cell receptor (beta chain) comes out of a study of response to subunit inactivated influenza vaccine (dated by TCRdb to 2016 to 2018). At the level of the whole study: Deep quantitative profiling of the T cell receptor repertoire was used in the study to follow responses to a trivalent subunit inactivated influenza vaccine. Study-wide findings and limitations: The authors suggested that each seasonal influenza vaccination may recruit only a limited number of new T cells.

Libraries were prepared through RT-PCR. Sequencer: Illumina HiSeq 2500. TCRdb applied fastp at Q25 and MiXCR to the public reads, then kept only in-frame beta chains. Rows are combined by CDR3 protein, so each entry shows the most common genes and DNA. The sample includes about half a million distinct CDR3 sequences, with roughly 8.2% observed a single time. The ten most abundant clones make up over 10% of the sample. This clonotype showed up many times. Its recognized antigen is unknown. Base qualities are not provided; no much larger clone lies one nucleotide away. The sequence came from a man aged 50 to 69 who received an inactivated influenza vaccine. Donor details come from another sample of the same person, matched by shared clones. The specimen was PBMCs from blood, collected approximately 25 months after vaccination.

The CDR3 protein is CASSRNKLAGGNEQYF. The DNA reads as follows: TGTGCCAGCAGCCGGAATAAACTAGCGGGGGGAAACGAGCAGTACTTC. This chain joins TRBV7-8 to TRBJ2-7; 12 bases in between match TRBD2. The germline V gene specifies SGHVS as CDR1 and FQNEAQ as CDR2. V and J are trimmed by 5 bases and 5 bases, and the gene matches miss 10 bases of the junction. Spanning cysteine to phenylalanine, the CDR3 consists of 16 amino acids. The only DNA kept is the CDR3, 48 bases in frame from the first base.